This is a list of T cell receptor beta chains from one sample in a study of Ad26.COV2.S vaccination and SARS-CoV-2 variants. TCRdb's table, derived via immunoSEQ multiplex PCR, lists solely in-frame clones and lacks some. The table has some 320,000 clones, 86% seen once. The source was peripheral blood, collected in a trial of Ad26.COV2.S vaccine versus placebo. The receptors were sampled from a person between 18 and 65 years old who received the Ad26.COV2.S COVID-19 vaccine or a placebo. Both conserved end residues are part of each CDR3. The D gene is left open where the match is weak. Expanded clones get a size class; other rows say once, few or many, or leave the size out.

clone size: NA
D gene: NA
J gene: TRBJ2-7
V gene: TRBV19
CDR3 DNA: TGTGCCAGTAGTTTGTCGGGCAGGGAGGACGAGCAGTACTTC
CDR3 protein: CASSLSGREDEQYF

clone size: NA
D gene: TRBD1
J gene: TRBJ1-1
V gene: TRBV29-1
CDR3 DNA: TGCAGCGTTGGGAAGACAGGGCAAATTGTTGTCACTGAAGCTTTCTTT
CDR3 protein: CSVGKTGQIVVTEAFF

clone size: few
D gene: NA
J gene: TRBJ1-5
V gene: TRBV2
CDR3 DNA: TGTGCCAGCAGTCCCGAGGGGGGGGATCAGCCCCAGCATTTT
CDR3 protein: CASSPEGGDQPQHF

clone size: NA
D gene: TRBD1
J gene: TRBJ2-2
V gene: TRBV3-1/TRBV3-2
CDR3 DNA: TGTGCCAGCAGCCAGGGCGGACAGGGGAACACCGGGGAGCTGTTTTTT
CDR3 protein: CASSQGGQGNTGELFF

clone size: NA
D gene: TRBD1
J gene: TRBJ1-6
V gene: TRBV10-3
CDR3 DNA: TGTGCCATCAGAAGGGACAGAGGATCGGGGAATTCACCCCTCCACTTT
CDR3 protein: CAIRRDRGSGNSPLHF

clone size: few
D gene: NA
J gene: TRBJ2-7
V gene: TRBV11-2
CDR3 DNA: TGTGCCAGCAGCTTATACAGGGACGAGCAGTACTTC
CDR3 protein: CASSLYRDEQYF

clone size: NA
D gene: NA
J gene: TRBJ2-2
V gene: TRBV11-1
CDR3 DNA: TGTGCCAGCAGCTTAGCCCCTAGAACTACCGGGGAGCTGTTTTTT
CDR3 protein: CASSLAPRTTGELFF

clone size: few
D gene: NA
J gene: TRBJ1-5
V gene: TRBV4-3
CDR3 DNA: TGCGCCAGCAGCCAAGAGTCTGCGGGGCAGCCCCAGCATTTT
CDR3 protein: CASSQESAGQPQHF

clone size: NA
D gene: NA
J gene: TRBJ1-2
V gene: TRBV30
CDR3 DNA: TGTGCCTGGAGGGTAGACAGGCCGCCGATTAACGCCTTC
CDR3 protein: CAWRVDRPPINAF

clone size: NA
D gene: NA
J gene: TRBJ1-2
V gene: TRBV12-3/TRBV12-4
CDR3 DNA: TGTGCCAGCAGTCCCCAGGGACCCTATGGCTACACCTTC
CDR3 protein: CASSPQGPYGYTF

clone size: once
D gene: NA
J gene: TRBJ1-3
V gene: TRBV19
CDR3 DNA: TGTGCCAGTAGTTACCAGGGCTCTGGAAACACCATATATTTT
CDR3 protein: CASSYQGSGNTIYF

clone size: NA
D gene: NA
J gene: TRBJ1-1
V gene: TRBV2
CDR3 DNA: TGTGCCAGCAGGGTGGACGGGAACACTGAAGCTTTCTTT
CDR3 protein: CASRVDGNTEAFF

clone size: NA
D gene: NA
J gene: TRBJ1-5
V gene: TRBV9
CDR3 DNA: TGTGCCAGCAGCGTAGCTACTGGATCAGCCCAGCATTTT
CDR3 protein: CASSVATGSAQHF

clone size: NA
D gene: TRBD1
J gene: TRBJ1-6
V gene: TRBV28
CDR3 DNA: TGTGCCAGCAGTTCCCCCGGGACAGTAGTCTCACCCCTCCACTTT
CDR3 protein: CASSSPGTVVSPLHF

clone size: NA
D gene: NA
J gene: TRBJ2-3
V gene: TRBV5-1
CDR3 DNA: TGCGCCAGCTCGGGCGGTGGCGAGACTAAGGGTACGCAGTATTTT
CDR3 protein: CASSGGGETKGTQYF

clone size: NA
D gene: NA
J gene: TRBJ1-3
V gene: TRBV6-6
CDR3 DNA: TGTGCCAGCAAAAGACAGTTGTCTGGAAACACCATATATTTT
CDR3 protein: CASKRQLSGNTIYF

clone size: once
D gene: NA
J gene: TRBJ1-4
V gene: TRBV3-1/TRBV3-2
CDR3 DNA: TGTGCCAGCAGCCGAAGGGGATTTAATGAAAAACTGTTTTTT
CDR3 protein: CASSRRGFNEKLFF

clone size: NA
D gene: NA
J gene: TRBJ1-5
V gene: TRBV19
CDR3 DNA: TGTGCCAGTAGTAGGAGTTCTAATAGCAATCAGCCCCAGCATTTT
CDR3 protein: CASSRSSNSNQPQHF

clone size: NA
D gene: NA
J gene: TRBJ1-6
V gene: TRBV18
CDR3 DNA: TGTGCCAGCTCACCTGAGACAGGCGGAGGGAGTTCACCCCTCCACTTT
CDR3 protein: CASSPETGGGSSPLHF

clone size: NA
D gene: NA
J gene: TRBJ1-4
V gene: TRBV14
CDR3 DNA: TGTGCCAGCAGCCAATCCTCAAGGGGATTGGGAAAACTGTTTTTT
CDR3 protein: CASSQSSRGLGKLFF

clone size: NA
D gene: TRBD1
J gene: TRBJ2-5
V gene: TRBV7-8
CDR3 DNA: TGTGCCAGCAGACTCGGGACAGCGCAAGAGACCCAGTACTTC
CDR3 protein: CASRLGTAQETQYF

clone size: NA
D gene: TRBD1
J gene: TRBJ2-3
V gene: TRBV7-2
CDR3 DNA: TGTGCCAGCAGCTGGACCGGGACAGCCTCCACAGATACGCAGTATTTT
CDR3 protein: CASSWTGTASTDTQYF

clone size: few
D gene: NA
J gene: TRBJ2-7
V gene: TRBV6-8
CDR3 DNA: TGTGCCAGCCCGAGGGGCGTTGGATCTCTCGAGCAGTACTTC
CDR3 protein: CASPRGVGSLEQYF

clone size: NA
D gene: NA
J gene: TRBJ1-4
V gene: TRBV7-8
CDR3 DNA: TGTGCCAGCAGCTTAGCGTCGGGAAGATCTAATGAAAAACTGTTTTTT
CDR3 protein: CASSLASGRSNEKLFF

clone size: NA
D gene: TRBD1
J gene: TRBJ1-2
V gene: TRBV10-1
CDR3 DNA: TGCGCCAGCACAGGGGAGGGGGACAGGGTATCTGGCTACACCTTC
CDR3 protein: CASTGEGDRVSGYTF

clone size: NA
D gene: NA
J gene: TRBJ1-2
V gene: TRBV9
CDR3 DNA: TGTGCCAGCAGCGTAGCCCCGGGCCACTATGGCTACACCTTC
CDR3 protein: CASSVAPGHYGYTF

clone size: NA
D gene: NA
J gene: TRBJ1-4
V gene: TRBV7-9
CDR3 DNA: TGTGCCAGCAGCTTAGGGGTCGGGCCAACTGGGGAAAAACTGTTTTTT
CDR3 protein: CASSLGVGPTGEKLFF

clone size: NA
D gene: TRBD1
J gene: TRBJ2-3
V gene: TRBV11-3
CDR3 DNA: TGTGCCAGCAGCGCCCGGGACAGGGGGAGCACAGATACGCAGTATTTT
CDR3 protein: CASSARDRGSTDTQYF

clone size: NA
D gene: TRBD1
J gene: TRBJ2-4
V gene: TRBV18
CDR3 DNA: TGTGCCAGCTCACTCCGACGGGACAGGGTCTTGGGCATTCAGTACTTC
CDR3 protein: CASSLRRDRVLGIQYF

clone size: NA
D gene: NA
J gene: TRBJ1-2
V gene: TRBV14
CDR3 DNA: TGTGCCAGCAGCCAGATAGACACCTTAATCTATGGCTACACCTTC
CDR3 protein: CASSQIDTLIYGYTF

clone size: NA
D gene: TRBD1
J gene: TRBJ1-1
V gene: TRBV5-4
CDR3 DNA: TGTGCCAGCAGGACCTGGACAGGCCGAGACACTGAAGCTTTCTTT
CDR3 protein: CASRTWTGRDTEAFF

clone size: NA
D gene: NA
J gene: TRBJ2-5
V gene: TRBV5-4
CDR3 DNA: TGTGCCAGCAGCTTGAGGGCTGGGGAGACCCAGTACTTC
CDR3 protein: CASSLRAGETQYF

clone size: NA
D gene: TRBD1
J gene: TRBJ1-2
V gene: TRBV6-2/TRBV6-3
CDR3 DNA: TGTGCCAGCAGTCCGACAGGGATCTATGGCTACACCTTC
CDR3 protein: CASSPTGIYGYTF

clone size: NA
D gene: NA
J gene: TRBJ2-1
V gene: TRBV18
CDR3 DNA: TGTGCCAGCTCACTGGGGTACAGCTCCTACAATGAGCAGTTCTTC
CDR3 protein: CASSLGYSSYNEQFF

clone size: NA
D gene: TRBD1
J gene: TRBJ1-3
V gene: TRBV5-1
CDR3 DNA: TGCGCCAGCAGCGCCGGGACAGGGGGAAACACCATATATTTT
CDR3 protein: CASSAGTGGNTIYF

clone size: NA
D gene: NA
J gene: TRBJ2-7
V gene: TRBV6-6
CDR3 DNA: TGTGCCAGCAGTTACGTGCGGTCCTACGAGCAGTACTTC
CDR3 protein: CASSYVRSYEQYF

clone size: NA
D gene: TRBD1
J gene: TRBJ2-1
V gene: TRBV2
CDR3 DNA: TGTGCCAGCAGTATAAGCCGGGACAGGGACTACAATGAGCAGTTCTTC
CDR3 protein: CASSISRDRDYNEQFF

clone size: NA
D gene: NA
J gene: TRBJ1-6
V gene: TRBV19
CDR3 DNA: TGTGCCAGTAGTATTTGGCCAGGGCTAAAAAATTCACCCCTCCACTTT
CDR3 protein: CASSIWPGLKNSPLHF

clone size: NA
D gene: NA
J gene: TRBJ1-2
V gene: TRBV5-6
CDR3 DNA: TGTGCCAGCAGCTTGAGGGGTGGTGGCTACACCTTC
CDR3 protein: CASSLRGGGYTF

clone size: NA
D gene: NA
J gene: TRBJ1-2
V gene: TRBV6-6
CDR3 DNA: TGTGCCAGCAGTTACCTGGGACAACCAGGAGGCTACACCTTC
CDR3 protein: CASSYLGQPGGYTF